The next 13 T cell receptor beta chains were all read from a single sample in a study of blood T cell repertoires in COVID-19. TCRdb's copy holds only in-frame clones and misses some; the assay was immunoSEQ multiplex PCR. This sample yields about 190,000 clones, of which about 85% are seen a single time; 6.5% to 7.5% belongs to the top ten. The sample comprised peripheral blood. Receptors originate from a man older than 75 with COVID-19, enrolled during active disease.

The sample holds a few counts of this clone. This chain joins TRBV18 and TRBJ1-1, with D possibly TRBD1 on 6 matching bases. This CDR3 spans 15 amino acids. The ends were cut back, 7 bases at V and 4 bases at J, with 19 bases in the middle. Germline CDR1 reads KGHSH; CDR2 reads LQKENI. This CDR3 is CASFEQGRGITEAFF. CDR3 sequence (DNA): TGTGCCAGCTTCGAACAGGGACGGGGTATCACTGAAGCTTTCTTT.

CDR3 coding DNA: TGTGCCAGTAGTATTGCCAGGACAACTCTTGGCTACACCTTC. The encoded protein is CASSIARTTLGYTF. The genes are TRBV19 and TRBJ1-2; D perhaps matches TRBD1 (5 bases). The CDR3 loop spans 14 amino acids. CDR1 LNHDA and CDR2 SQIVND come from the germline V gene (reference sequence). Trimming shortened V by 3 bases and J by 7 bases, and 15 bases separated the two germline ends.

The CDR3 reads CASSLGQNQPQHF. CDR3 nucleotide sequence: TGTGCCAGCAGCTTAGGACAGAATCAGCCCCAGCATTTT. The chain links TRBV7-6 to TRBJ1-5; D possibly corresponds to TRBD1 (5 bases). CDR1 is SGHVS and CDR2 is FNYEAQ in the germline V gene. The CDR3 is 13 amino acids. Deletions cut 1 base from V and 4 bases from J, with 5 bases between.

V usage is TRBV5-1 and J usage is TRBJ1-2; 7 nucleotides agree with TRBD1. This CDR3 comprises 14 residues. CDR1 and CDR2 (germline): SGHRS, YFSETQ. With V trimmed by 0 bases and J by 8 bases, 7 bases remained unmatched. The CDR3 DNA follows: TGCGCCAGCAGCTTGGTTACAGGGGAAGGAGGCTACACCTTC. This encodes CASSLVTGEGGYTF. Full variable domain (remainder filled in from reference TRBV5-1 and TRBJ1-2): KAGVTQTPRYLIKTRGQQVTLSCSPISGHRSVSWYQQTPGQGLQFLFEYFSETQRNKGNFPGRFSGRQFSNSRSEMNVSTLELGDSALYLCASSLVTGEGGYTFGSGTRLTVV.

The rearrangement joins TRBV5-1 to TRBJ1-1, with D uncertain. This CDR3 has 15 residues. Germline CDR1 SGHRS, CDR2 YFSETQ. V lost 1 base, J lost 1 base, and 11 bases lay in between. For the CDR3, the DNA is TGCGCCAGCAGCTTGCAGGAACCATGGAACACTGAAGCTTTCTTT. This encodes CASSLQEPWNTEAFF.

The chain combines TRBV5-1 with TRBJ1-4; D might be TRBD1 (5 bases). The germline CDR1 and CDR2 sequences are SGHRS and YFSETQ. Trimming stripped 3 bases from V and 5 bases from J, with 8 bases between. The CDR3 runs to 13 residues. The CDR3, as DNA: TGCGCCAGCAGCTCCGCAGGGAATGAAAAACTGTTTTTT. It codes for CASSSAGNEKLFF.

CDR3 loop: CAISPGGLGYGYTF. The DNA of the CDR3 is TGTGCCATCAGTCCCGGGGGGCTCGGCTATGGCTACACCTTC. The chain has TRBV10-3 and TRBJ1-2; possibly TRBD1 for D (6 bases). The CDR3 has 14 amino acids. CDR1 and CDR2 (germline): ENHRY, SYGVKD. The ends were cut back, 5 bases at V and 4 bases at J, with 14 bases in the middle.

This chain joins TRBV5-4 and TRBJ1-1; D ambiguous. The ends were cut back, 0 bases at V and 4 bases at J, with 10 bases in the middle. Germline CDR1 and CDR2: SGHNT and YYREEE (reference sequence). This CDR3 is built from 14 residues. In DNA form, the CDR3 reads TGTGCCAGCAGCTTGGGCCGAGGAGGCACTGAAGCTTTCTTT. Translation: CASSLGRGGTEAFF.

CDR3 residues: CASSLEGTDEQYF. CDR3 sequence (DNA): TGCGCCAGCAGCTTGGAGGGGACTGACGAGCAGTACTTC. The J gene is TRBJ2-7, the V gene TRBV5-1, with D maybe TRBD2 (6 bases). In germline, CDR1 is SGHRS, CDR2 YFSETQ. Trimming removed 0 bases from V and 5 bases from J, with 9 bases in between. This CDR3 comprises 13 residues.

The chain has TRBV19 and TRBJ1-5, with TRBD1 matching 9 bases. V lost 6 bases to trimming and J lost 7 bases; unmatched junction nucleotides: 10. CDR3 length: 15 amino acids. Per the germline V gene, CDR1 is LNHDA and CDR2 is SQIVND (reference sequence). CDR3 sequence (DNA): TGTGCCAGTAGCACTACAGGGGGCGCGCGGCAGCCCCAGCATTTT. Translating it yields CASSTTGGARQPQHF.

This chain joins TRBV11-3 and TRBJ2-1; 11 nucleotides match TRBD2. V lost 4 bases to trimming and J lost 7 bases; unmatched junction nucleotides: 9. The CDR3 has 16 residues. The germline V gene encodes CDR1 SGHNT and CDR2 YENEEA. The CDR3 sequence is CASSSETSGGNNEQFF. The DNA of the CDR3 is TGTGCCAGCAGCTCCGAAACTAGCGGGGGAAATAATGAGCAGTTCTTC.

This chain connects TRBV6-1 to TRBJ2-5, with D perhaps matching TRBD1 (5 bases). Trimming removed 3 bases from V and 2 bases from J, with 13 bases in between. The CDR3 totals 15 residues. Germline CDR1 and CDR2: MNHNS and SASEGT. CDR3 sequence: CASSEGQGWQETQYF. In DNA, the CDR3 is TGTGCCAGCAGTGAGGGCCAGGGTTGGCAAGAGACCCAGTACTTC.

The V gene is TRBV4-1, the J gene TRBJ1-4; 7 bases fit TRBD1. The CDR3 runs 16 residues. Per the germline V gene, CDR1 is MGHRA and CDR2 is YSYEKL. After removal of 4 bases from V and 4 bases from J, the junction contained 9 bases not matched to a gene. The CDR3 region is CASSRGAGTDNEKLFF. The CDR3 DNA follows: TGCGCCAGCAGCCGGGGAGCCGGGACAGATAATGAAAAACTGTTTTTT.